This T cell receptor beta chain originates from a study of CD8 T cells in Susac syndrome. Study-level points and caveats: The study acknowledged a relatively small number of individuals in its TCR sequencing and HLA analysis.

Comments on this clonotype: Its specificity is not known.

The authors reverse transcribed roughly 0.5 to 1 ug RNA with random hexamers. immunoSEQ multiplex PCR amplified TCR beta CDR3 across 54 Vbeta, 13 Jbeta. TCRdb re-analysed the immunoSEQ multiplex PCR reads in MiXCR, keeping a single row per CDR3 protein. The table includes a few hundred thousand distinct CDR3 sequences, more than 85% detected once. Sequencing targeted TCR beta in T cells from blood (CD8+ and CD4+). The germline V gene encodes CDR1 DFQATT and CDR2 SNEGSKA (reference sequence). CDR3 size: 14 residues. V lost 5 bases and J lost 6, with 18 bases in between. This receptor was taken from a human donor with multiple sclerosis. This sequence joins TRBV20-1 and TRBJ2-3; perhaps TRBD1 as D (5 bases). The sequenced sample consisted of CD4+ T cells from PBMCs. Here the CDR3 reads CSAGAAWRSDTQYF. For the CDR3, the DNA is TGCAGTGCTGGGGCGGCGTGGAGAAGCGATACGCAGTATTTT.